Presented here are 14 T cell receptor beta chains from one specimen sequenced in a study of T cells after yellow fever vaccination. One entry per CDR3 protein results from TCRdb running MiXCR on the 5' RACE reads. The sample contains around 400,000 distinct CDR3 sequences, around 10% of which appear only once. Here the sequenced sample was PBMCs, taken on the day of the first yellow fever vaccination. The receptors derive from a man between 18 and 29 years old who received the YFV17D yellow fever vaccine.

This clonotype appeared a few times. V usage is TRBV5-1 and J usage is TRBJ2-1; 9 nucleotides match TRBD1. CDR3 size: 14 residues. The V segment lost 7 bases and the J segment 5 bases; nucleotides outside the gene matches: 7. The germline gives CDR1 SGHRS, CDR2 YFSETQ. CDR3 loop: CASSPGQGNNEQFF. CDR3 in DNA: TGCGCCAGCTCCCCCGGACAGGGGAACAATGAGCAGTTCTTC.

The chain joins TRBV4-1 to TRBJ1-2; a possible D gene is TRBD1 (5 bases). From germline, CDR1 is MGHRA and CDR2 YSYEKL. CDR3 length: 15 residues. V dropped 1 base and J dropped 4 bases, with 13 bases sitting between them. CDR3 DNA sequence: TGCGCCAGCAGCCAAGGAAAGGGGTGGGCCTATGGCTACACCTTC. The encoded protein is CASSQGKGWAYGYTF.

This chain links TRBV7-9 with TRBJ1-2, with D possibly TRBD1 on 5 matching bases. This CDR3 region has 15 residues. Germline V gene sequence: CDR1 SEHNR, CDR2 FQNEAQ (reference sequence). Between the trimmed V and J ends, which lost 2 bases and 0 bases, there was a span of 10 bases. CDR3 residues: CASSLSAGSNYGYTF. Here the CDR3 DNA reads TGTGCCAGCAGCTTATCTGCAGGGTCTAACTATGGCTACACCTTC. Filled out from reference TRBV7-9 and TRBJ1-2, the complete variable domain reads DTGVSQNPRHKITKRGQNVTFRCDPISEHNRLYWYRQTLGQGPEFLTYFQNEAQLEKSRLLSDRFSAERPKGSFSTLEIQRTEQGDSAMYLCASSLSAGSNYGYTFGSGTRLTVV.

This clonotype was seen a handful of times. The rearrangement joins TRBV29-1 to TRBJ2-5, with D unresolved. The CDR3 length is 12 residues. Trimming took 4 bases from V and 0 from J, leaving 6 bases between them. The germline gives CDR1 SQVTM, CDR2 ANQGSEA. The CDR3 DNA follows: TGCAGCGTTGTAGGTAACCAAGAGACCCAGTACTTC. Amino acids: CSVVGNQETQYF.

The chain carries TRBV20-1 and TRBJ2-1; 10 bases map to TRBD1. V lost 6 bases and J lost 8; bases outside the gene matches: 4. The germline CDR1 and CDR2 sequences are DFQATT and SNEGSKA (reference sequence). The CDR3 covers 12 residues. The CDR3 nucleotides are TGCAGTGCACGGGACAGGGGCGATGAGCAGTTCTTC. This sequence encodes CSARDRGDEQFF.

This clonotype appeared a few times. The genes are TRBV30 and TRBJ2-4; the D is unclear. The CDR3 loop spans 12 amino acids. The V end was cut by 0 bases, the J end by 6 bases, with 6 bases between. CDR1 GTSNPN and CDR2 SVGIG come from the germline V gene (reference sequence). The CDR3 is CAWSVRGNIQYF. The CDR3 DNA reads TGTGCCTGGAGTGTCAGAGGAAACATTCAGTACTTC.

The table lists this clonotype with many counts. This chain links TRBV7-2 with TRBJ1-3, with D hard to call. The CDR3 runs to 15 residues. Germline V CDR1 and CDR2: SGHTA, FQGNSA. V dropped 6 bases and J dropped 0 bases, with 12 bases sitting between them. The CDR3 sequence is CASRLAHSSGNTIYF. CDR3 in DNA: TGTGCCAGCAGACTTGCCCACAGCTCTGGAAACACCATATATTTT.

This clonotype was seen only a few times. The chain recombines TRBV7-8 with TRBJ2-7, with 10 bases fitting TRBD1. Germline loops: CDR1 SGHVS, CDR2 FQNEAQ. The junction had 3 bases not matched to a gene; V was cut back by 0 bases and J by 7 bases. CDR3 size: 14 residues. The chain's CDR3 is CASSLAGQGGEQYF. The CDR3, as DNA: TGTGCCAGCAGCTTAGCAGGACAGGGGGGGGAGCAGTACTTC.

There are a few counts of this clonotype. The V gene is TRBV4-3, the J gene TRBJ1-5; unclear D gene. CDR1 and CDR2 from the germline V gene are LGHNA and YSLEER. Trimming left V 0 bases short and J 4 bases short, with 4 bases between. The CDR3 contains 13 residues. CDR3 residues: CASSQDHNQPQHF. CDR3 coding DNA: TGCGCCAGCAGCCAAGATCATAATCAGCCCCAGCATTTT.

This clonotype was detected many times. The V call is TRBV4-3, the J call TRBJ2-1, with a weak D call TRBD1 (5 bases). Germline V lookup: CDR1 LGHNA, CDR2 YSLEER. This CDR3 comprises 13 residues. V lost 0 bases and J lost 8, with 8 bases in between. CDR3 sequence reads: CASSQDAGYEQFF. As DNA, the CDR3 is TGCGCCAGCAGCCAAGATGCAGGGTATGAGCAGTTCTTC.

This clonotype was seen a few times. The chain has TRBV7-8 and TRBJ1-6; D is undetermined. V was shortened by 1 base and J by 7 bases, with 11 bases between the two germline ends. Per the germline V gene, CDR1 is SGHVS and CDR2 is FQNEAQ. The CDR3 runs to 15 residues. The CDR3 reads CASSLVRHGNSPLHF. DNA of the CDR3: TGTGCCAGCAGCTTAGTCCGACATGGCAATTCACCCCTCCACTTT.

The chain carries TRBV6-1 and TRBJ1-1; no firm D call. Trimming removed 4 bases from V and 4 bases from J, with 13 bases in between. There are 14 residues in the CDR3. CDR1 is MNHNS, CDR2 SASEGT, per germline. CDR3: CASSGVSSGTEAFF. CDR3 in DNA: TGTGCCAGCAGTGGGGTGAGCTCGGGCACTGAAGCTTTCTTT.

The chain uses TRBV4-2 and TRBJ1-5, with D unclear. Trimming removed 1 base at V and 0 bases at J, with 10 bases between. The CDR3 contains 16 residues. Germline CDR1 and CDR2: LGHNA and YNFKEQ. The CDR3 DNA follows: TGTGCCAGCAGCCAAGTTGCCCTGGATAGCAATCAGCCCCAGCATTTT. Residues: CASSQVALDSNQPQHF.

V is TRBV2 and J is TRBJ2-2; 11 positions match TRBD1. Per germline, CDR1 SNHLY and CDR2 FYNNEI. V lost 8 bases and J lost 5; bases outside the gene matches: 4. This CDR3 region has 14 residues. The CDR3 DNA is TGTGCCAGCGGACAGGGGGCTGGTACCGGGGAGCTGTTTTTT. Protein: CASGQGAGTGELFF.